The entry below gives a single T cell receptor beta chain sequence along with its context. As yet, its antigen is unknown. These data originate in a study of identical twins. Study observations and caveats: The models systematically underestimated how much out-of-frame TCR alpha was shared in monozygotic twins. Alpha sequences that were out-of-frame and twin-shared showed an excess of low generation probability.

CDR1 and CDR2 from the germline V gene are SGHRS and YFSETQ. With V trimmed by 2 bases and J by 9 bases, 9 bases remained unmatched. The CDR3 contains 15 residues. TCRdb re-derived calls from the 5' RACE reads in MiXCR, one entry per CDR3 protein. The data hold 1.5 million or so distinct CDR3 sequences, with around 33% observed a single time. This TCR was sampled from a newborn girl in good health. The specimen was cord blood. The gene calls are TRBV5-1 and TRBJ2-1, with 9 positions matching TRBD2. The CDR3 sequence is CASSFKREVGVEQFF. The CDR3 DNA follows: TGCGCCAGCAGCTTCAAGCGGGAGGTGGGGGTTGAGCAGTTCTTC.